The 20 T cell receptor beta chains below all came from one sample that was sequenced in a study of blood T cell repertoires in COVID-19. Method: immunoSEQ multiplex PCR; TCRdb's copy keeps in-frame clones and lacks some. The sample records 330,000 or so clones, about 92% being singletons. Source material: PBMCs or T cells enriched from blood (not recorded which). These receptors all come from a woman between 25 and 40 years old who had recovered from COVID-19.

This chain links TRBV5-1 with TRBJ2-3, with 7 bases aligning to TRBD1. J was trimmed by 1 base and V by 2 bases; bases with no gene match: 4. The CDR3 sequence is 15 residues long. CDR1 and CDR2 from the germline V gene are SGHRS and YFSETQ. The chain's CDR3 is CASSLGGRGTDTQYF. CDR3 nucleotide sequence: TGCGCCAGCAGCTTAGGGGGCCGGGGCACAGATACGCAGTATTTT.

This clone showed up just once. The chain couples TRBV30 to TRBJ1-2, with D perhaps TRBD1 (6 bases). The length of the CDR3 is 13 residues. Germline V gives CDR1 GTSNPN, CDR2 SVGIG (reference sequence). V was pared by 2 bases and J by 6 bases, with 13 bases between. The CDR3 region is CAWSPLQGNGYTF. The CDR3 region has the DNA TGTGCCTGGAGTCCCCTACAGGGAAATGGCTACACCTTC. The full variable domain, rest sourced from reference TRBV30 and TRBJ1-2, is SQTIHQWPATLVQPVGSPLSLECTVEGTSNPNLYWYRQAAGRGLQLLFYSVGIGQISSEVPQNLSASRPQDRQFILSSKKLLLSDSGFYLCAWSPLQGNGYTFGSGTRLTVV.

The rearrangement uses TRBV28 and TRBJ1-5; D might be TRBD1 (6 bases). CDR1 is MDHEN and CDR2 is SYDVKM in the germline V gene. Trimming took 7 bases from V and 2 from J, leaving 6 bases between them. The CDR3 covers 12 residues. The CDR3 reads CASKGGNQPQHF. Here the CDR3 DNA reads TGTGCCAGCAAGGGGGGCAATCAGCCCCAGCATTTT.

The chain links TRBV3-1 (or the pseudogene TRBV3-2) to TRBJ1-6; D is unresolved. This CDR3 has 15 amino acids. Trimming cost V 1 base and J 10 bases, with 14 bases left between them. Per the germline V gene, CDR1 is LGHDT and CDR2 is YNNKEL (reference sequence). The CDR3 DNA is TGTGCCAGCAGCCAAGTTGCGGGGATGGGGTCACCCCTCCACTTT. Protein product: CASSQVAGMGSPLHF.

The rearrangement joins TRBV25-1 to TRBJ1-6; D gene unclear. The CDR3 has 16 residues. Germline CDR1 MGHDK, CDR2 SYGVNS. Trimming left V 9 bases short and J 4 bases short, with 19 bases between. The CDR3 here is CASQTGVGGYNSPLHF. CDR3 bases: TGTGCCAGTCAGACCGGGGTCGGTGGATATAATTCACCCCTCCACTTT.

The V and J genes are TRBV7-9 and TRBJ1-1; 9 bases are a match to TRBD1. The germline V gene encodes CDR1 SEHNR and CDR2 FQNEAQ (reference sequence). CDR3 length: 13 residues. V was clipped by 5 bases and J by 7 bases; unmatched bases: 5. For the CDR3, the DNA is TGTGCCAGCAGCCCGGGACAGGGATATGAAGCTTTCTTT. The encoded protein is CASSPGQGYEAFF.

V is TRBV29-1 and J is TRBJ1-2, with 9 positions matching TRBD1. J lost 6 bases, V lost 4 bases, and 9 bases had no gene match. CDR1 and CDR2 (germline): SQVTM, ANQGSEA. CDR3 size: 14 residues. CDR3 sequence: CSVVLTGGMDGYTF. As DNA, the CDR3 is TGCAGCGTTGTTCTGACAGGGGGGATGGATGGCTACACCTTC. The variable domain in full, with the rest retrieved from reference TRBV29-1 and TRBJ1-2, is SAVISQKPSRDICQRGTSLTIQCQVDSQVTMMFWYRQQPGQSLTLIATANQGSEATYESGFVIDKFPISRPNLTFSTLTVSNMSPEDSSIYLCSVVLTGGMDGYTFGSGTRLTVV.

Regarding this clone: Other DNA sequences within the sample encode an identical CDR3. This sequence joins TRBV19 and TRBJ1-1; 8 bases agree with TRBD1. Germline V gene lookup returns CDR1 LNHDA and CDR2 SQIVND (reference sequence). V dropped 4 bases and J dropped 1; count of bases not matched to a gene: 2. The length of the CDR3 is 14 residues. CDR3 amino acids: CASSTGGGNTEAFF. CDR3 nucleotide sequence: TGTGCCAGTAGTACAGGGGGCGGGAACACTGAAGCTTTCTTT.

A word on this clone: Other DNA sequences in this specimen translate into the identical CDR3. The chain has TRBV12-3 or TRBV12-4 and TRBJ2-7; no clear D. V gave up 1 base and J gave up 2 bases, with 6 bases separating them. This CDR3 comprises 13 residues. The CDR3 sequence: CASSLGQTYEQYF. The CDR3 DNA reads TGTGCCAGCAGTTTAGGCCAGACCTACGAGCAGTACTTC.

This chain connects TRBV7-9 to TRBJ2-7, with TRBD2 matching over 9 bases. V gave up 5 bases and J gave up 1 base; unmatched junction bases: 3. This CDR3 has 14 residues. Looked up from germline, CDR1 is SEHNR and CDR2 is FQNEAQ (reference sequence). This chain's CDR3 is CASSKTSGSYEQYF. CDR3 nucleotide sequence: TGTGCCAGCAGCAAGACTAGCGGATCCTACGAGCAGTACTTC. Looking up the rest from reference TRBV7-9 and TRBJ2-7 gives the full variable domain: DTGVSQNPRHKITKRGQNVTFRCDPISEHNRLYWYRQTLGQGPEFLTYFQNEAQLEKSRLLSDRFSAERPKGSFSTLEIQRTEQGDSAMYLCASSKTSGSYEQYFGPGTRLTVT.

The chain recombines TRBV4-2 with TRBJ1-2; 7 nucleotides line up with TRBD1. The germline CDR1 and CDR2 sequences are LGHNA and YNFKEQ. This CDR3 is built from 16 residues. Germline trimming cut 4 bases from V and 4 bases from J; bases unmatched to any gene: 12. The CDR3 here is CASSLTSGTDLYGYTF. DNA for the CDR3: TGTGCCAGCAGCCTCACGTCGGGGACAGACCTCTATGGCTACACCTTC.

This chain joins TRBV28 and TRBJ2-3; 12 bases fit TRBD2. Germline CDR1 MDHEN, CDR2 SYDVKM. J lost 4 bases, V lost 4 bases, and 3 bases had no gene match. CDR3 length: 15 residues. The CDR3 region has the DNA TGTGCCAGCAGTTCTAGCGGGGGGGCCCCAGATACGCAGTATTTT. Translated, it gives CASSSSGGAPDTQYF.

This chain joins TRBV28 and TRBJ2-5, with a tentative D call TRBD2 (6 bases). Between the trimmed V and J ends, which lost 3 bases and 1 base, there was a span of 9 bases. CDR3 size: 14 residues. Germline V gene data show CDR1 as MDHEN and CDR2 as SYDVKM. CDR3 residues: CASSLEGLQETQYF. The CDR3 coding sequence is TGTGCCAGCAGTTTGGAGGGCCTCCAAGAGACCCAGTACTTC.

The genes are TRBV11-3 and TRBJ2-2; D might be TRBD1 (6 bases). Germline assignment: CDR1 SGHNT and CDR2 YENEEA. Trimming took 5 bases from V and 0 from J, leaving 13 bases between them. The CDR3 length is 16 residues. CDR3 loop: CASSDPGTTNTGELFF. For the CDR3, the DNA is TGTGCCAGCAGCGATCCCGGGACAACGAACACCGGGGAGCTGTTTTTT.

This chain links TRBV6-5 with TRBJ2-7; 11 nucleotides match TRBD2. This CDR3 has 14 amino acids. J lost 4 bases, V lost 7 bases, and 6 bases had no gene match. Germline CDR1 MNHEY, CDR2 SVGAGI. The CDR3 DNA reads as TGTGCCAGCACCCCTAGCGGGAGGTCATACGAGCAGTACTTC. The encoded protein is CASTPSGRSYEQYF.

This clone appeared a few times. The V call is TRBV3-1 (or the pseudogene TRBV3-2), the J call TRBJ1-1; D remains unclear. This CDR3 region has 13 residues. Germline CDR1 and CDR2: LGHDT and YNNKEL (reference sequence). V was pared by 4 bases and J by 1 base, with 7 bases between. CDR3 bases: TGTGCCAGCAGCCCTCACAAGAACACTGAAGCTTTCTTT. The encoded protein is CASSPHKNTEAFF.

Turning to this clone: Other DNA sequences of this sample code for an identical CDR3. The V gene is TRBV6-5, the J gene TRBJ2-1; the D is unclear. Germline V gene data show CDR1 as MNHEY and CDR2 as SVGAGI. The CDR3 runs to 12 residues. V was clipped by 6 bases and J by 4 bases, with 7 bases between them. DNA for the CDR3: TGTGCCAGCAGCAGGAATTACAATGAGCAGTTCTTC. The encoded protein is CASSRNYNEQFF.

The chain joins TRBV6-8 to TRBJ2-5; TRBD2 aligns across 7 bases. Per the germline V gene, CDR1 is MNHGY and CDR2 is SAAAGT. J lost 0 bases, V lost 6 bases, and 13 bases had no gene match. The CDR3 length is 17 residues. The CDR3 is CASRMGLLSLYQETQYF. CDR3 DNA sequence: TGTGCCAGCAGAATGGGACTATTATCCCTTTACCAAGAGACCCAGTACTTC.

The chain recombines TRBV2 with TRBJ1-2; perhaps TRBD1 as D (5 bases). Germline V CDR1 and CDR2: SNHLY, FYNNEI. The CDR3 extends over 14 amino acids. V was trimmed by 8 bases and J by 0 bases, leaving 13 bases between them. DNA for the CDR3: TGTGCCAGCTCAACCGACAGTCCTAACTATGGCTACACCTTC. It codes for CASSTDSPNYGYTF.

J is TRBJ2-1 and V is TRBV5-1; the D is unclear. The germline V gene has CDR1 SGHRS and CDR2 YFSETQ. Deletions cut 4 bases from V and 8 bases from J, with 10 bases between. This CDR3 is 12 amino acids long. The CDR3 loop is CASSTPGYEQFF. CDR3 DNA: TGCGCCAGCAGCACCCCAGGCTATGAGCAGTTCTTC.